The rows below give T cell receptor beta chains drawn from one sample of a study of long-term antiretroviral therapy in people with HIV. Here immunoSEQ multiplex PCR was the method, and the copy in TCRdb shows in-frame clones only, minus some. The table has fewer than 30,000 clones, 80% to 90% seen once. Here the sequenced sample was unsorted PBMCs, taken about 4.5 years after starting antiretroviral therapy. These TCRs come from a man aged 25-40 years with HIV. Each CDR3 is given with its conserved first and last residue. The D gene is left open where the match is weak. Size is stated for part of the rows, as once, few or many counts, or as a class when the clone is expanded.

TRBJ2-7 once TRBD1 TRBV5-4 CASSLAGTVSYEQYF TGTGCCAGCAGCTTGGCCGGGACAGTTTCCTACGAGCAGTACTTC
TRBJ1-6 few . TRBV27 CASSPSSYNSPLHF TGTGCCAGCAGCCCGAGCTCCTATAATTCACCCCTCCACTTT
TRBJ2-5 . . TRBV14 CASSQGGLTQYF TGTGCCAGCAGCCAAGGCGGACTGACCCAGTACTTC
TRBJ2-3 . TRBD2 TRBV4-3 CASSQDLAGSTDTQYF TGCGCCAGCAGCCAAGATCTAGCGGGGAGCACAGATACGCAGTATTTT
TRBJ1-3 . TRBD1 TRBV7-9 CASSLALGTGSGNTIYF TGTGCCAGCAGCTTAGCCCTCGGGACAGGGTCTGGAAACACCATATATTTT
TRBJ2-1 . TRBD2 TRBV7-2 CASSSVGRAYNEQFF TGTGCCAGCAGCTCCGTCGGGAGGGCCTACAATGAGCAGTTCTTC
TRBJ1-2 . . TRBV2 CASIGEQDYGYTF TGTGCCAGCATTGGGGAACAGGACTATGGCTACACCTTC
TRBJ2-7 few . TRBV4-2 CASSQDVGQPHEQYF TGTGCCAGCAGCCAAGACGTGGGCCAGCCCCACGAGCAGTACTTC
TRBJ1-1 . . TRBV6-5 CASRQQGSGEAFF TGTGCCAGCAGACAACAGGGATCGGGTGAAGCTTTCTTT
TRBJ2-7 . . TRBV5-4 CASRNSYEQYF TGTGCCAGCAGGAACTCCTACGAGCAGTACTTC
TRBJ1-6 . . TRBV5-4 CASSLDIQGSPLHF TGTGCCAGCAGCTTGGACATTCAGGGTTCACCCCTCCACTTT
TRBJ1-2 . TRBD1 TRBV30 CAWSIGRDSGYTF TGTGCCTGGAGTATCGGACGGGACAGTGGCTACACCTTC
TRBJ2-7 . . TRBV7-9 CASSFSSSYEQYF TGTGCCAGCAGCTTTAGCAGCTCCTACGAGCAGTACTTC
TRBJ2-1 once TRBD2 TRBV13 CASSTSGVTYNEQFF TGTGCCAGCAGCACTAGCGGGGTGACCTACAATGAGCAGTTCTTC
TRBJ2-1 few TRBD2 TRBV7-9 CASRLAGEVLYNEQFF TGTGCCAGCAGACTAGCGGGGGAAGTTCTCTACAATGAGCAGTTCTTC
TRBJ2-7 once TRBD2 TRBV5-1 CASPQALAGGPKPSYEQYF TGCGCCAGCCCCCAGGCCCTAGCGGGAGGGCCAAAACCTTCTTACGAGCAGTACTTC
TRBJ2-2 . . TRBV19 CATLAENTGELFF TGTGCCACCCTGGCCGAGAACACCGGGGAGCTGTTTTTT
TRBJ2-3 . . TRBV11-2 CASSSPVTDPTDTQYF TGTGCCAGCAGCTCCCCGGTGACAGACCCCACAGATACGCAGTATTTT
TRBJ1-5 . . TRBV27 CASSLRGAGQPQHF TGTGCCAGCAGTTTACGTGGGGCGGGTCAGCCCCAGCATTTT
TRBJ1-3 once TRBD1 TRBV10-2 CASGFGQGSGNTIYF TGCGCCAGCGGATTCGGACAGGGATCGGGAAACACCATATATTTT
TRBJ1-1 . . TRBV7-3 CASSRGQNTEAFF TGTGCCAGCAGCAGGGGACAGAACACTGAAGCTTTCTTT
TRBJ1-1 . . TRBV7-9 CASSPSALNTEAFF TGTGCCAGCAGTCCGTCGGCCCTGAACACTGAAGCTTTCTTT
TRBJ1-4 . TRBD1 TRBV15 CATSREGGTGSEKLFF TGTGCCACCAGCAGAGAGGGAGGGACAGGCTCAGAAAAACTGTTTTTT
TRBJ2-1 . . TRBV4-1 CASSQDTGNSYNEQFF TGCGCCAGCAGCCAAGACACGGGAAACTCCTACAATGAGCAGTTCTTC
TRBJ2-7 . TRBD1 TRBV6-6 CASSYSPGQGGEQYF TGTGCCAGCAGTTACTCGCCGGGACAGGGGGGCGAGCAGTACTTC
TRBJ2-7 . TRBD2 TRBV7-8 CASRNTSGGSEAYF TGTGCCAGCAGAAATACTAGCGGGGGGTCCGAGGCGTACTTC
TRBJ2-7 few . TRBV27 CASSSPFRGTYEQYF TGTGCCAGCAGTTCCCCCTTCCGCGGAACCTACGAGCAGTACTTC
TRBJ2-7 . TRBD1 TRBV30 CAWARQGGYEQYF TGTGCCTGGGCCCGACAGGGGGGCTACGAGCAGTACTTC
TRBJ2-5 . . TRBV13 CASSSGTVETQYF TGTGCCAGCAGCTCCGGGACGGTGGAGACCCAGTACTTC
TRBJ2-1 . . TRBV29-1 CSVLLGGYAQFF TGCAGCGTCCTACTTGGGGGTTATGCGCAGTTCTTC
TRBJ2-3 . . TRBV6-6 CASSQFEWELSDTQYF TGTGCCAGCAGTCAATTTGAGTGGGAGTTATCAGATACGCAGTATTTT
TRBJ2-7 . TRBD1 TRBV6-1 CASIRDRIRYEQYF TGTGCCAGCATCAGGGACAGAATCCGCTACGAGCAGTACTTC
TRBJ2-5 . TRBD2 TRBV10-3 CATRLAAQETQYF TGTGCCACCAGACTAGCAGCGCAAGAGACCCAGTACTTC
TRBJ2-3 . TRBD1 TRBV5-4 CASSQDRGTPEGTDTQYF TGTGCCAGCAGCCAGGACAGGGGGACTCCTGAAGGGACAGATACGCAGTATTTT
TRBJ2-1 . TRBD2 TRBV13 CASSSGGRDEQFF TGTGCCAGCAGCTCGGGGGGGAGAGATGAGCAGTTCTTC
TRBJ2-7 . . TRBV4-1 CASSQGLGQFGEQYF TGCGCCAGCAGCCAAGGCCTAGGACAGTTTGGCGAGCAGTACTTC
TRBJ2-7 . . TRBV9 CASSVGSGLSYEQYF TGTGCCAGCAGCGTAGGTTCAGGGCTCTCCTACGAGCAGTACTTC
TRBJ1-5 . . TRBV7-8 CASSSRGTQPQHF TGTGCCAGCAGCTCGAGGGGAACTCAGCCCCAGCATTTT
TRBJ2-1 . . TRBV25-1 CASSWGNEQFF TGTGCCAGCAGTTGGGGCAATGAGCAGTTCTTC
TRBJ2-5 . TRBD2 TRBV5-5 CASSFGGDETQYF TGTGCCAGCAGCTTCGGGGGGGACGAGACCCAGTACTTC
TRBJ2-2 . TRBD1 TRBV5-4 CATGTENTGELFF TGTGCCACCGGGACAGAGAACACCGGGGAGCTGTTTTTT
TRBJ2-1 . TRBD2 TRBV9 CASSRGGGTPYNEQFF TGTGCCAGCTCACGGGGGGGAGGCACCCCCTACAATGAGCAGTTCTTC
TRBJ1-6 . TRBD1 TRBV2 CASRGPTGENNSPLHF TGTGCCAGCAGAGGGCCCACAGGGGAAAATAATTCACCCCTCCACTTT
TRBJ1-1 . . TRBV4-2 CASSQADEGHGGTEAFF TGTGCCAGCAGCCAAGCGGATGAGGGCCACGGGGGCACTGAAGCTTTCTTT
TRBJ2-2 . . TRBV25-1 CASSESMLAGELFF TGTGCCAGCAGTGAATCGATGTTAGCCGGGGAGCTGTTTTTT
TRBJ2-6 . . TRBV9 CASKQGEWVDGGANVLTF TGTGCCAGCAAACAGGGTGAATGGGTTGATGGGGGGGCCAACGTCCTGACTTTC
TRBJ2-7 . TRBD2 TRBV7-2 CASSTGGGAYEQYF TGTGCCAGCAGTACGGGAGGGGGGGCCTACGAGCAGTACTTC
TRBJ1-6 . TRBD1 TRBV13 CASSSTGDNSPLHF TGTGCCAGCAGCTCGACAGGGGATAATTCACCCCTCCACTTT
TRBJ1-2 . . TRBV7-9 CASKHPNREHGYTF TGTGCCAGCAAACACCCAAACCGGGAGCATGGCTACACCTTC
TRBJ2-3 once TRBD2 TRBV9 CASSGEGVTVEREASTDTQYF TGTGCCAGCAGCGGCGAGGGGGTCACGGTCGAGCGGGAGGCTAGCACAGATACGCAGTATTTT
TRBJ1-6 . . TRBV5-1 CASSLFGGASNSPLHF TGCGCCAGCAGCTTGTTTGGAGGGGCCTCTAATTCACCCCTCCACTTT
TRBJ2-4 . . TRBV30 CASRGSPLLAKNIQYF TGTGCCTCCCGCGGGTCCCCTCTTCTAGCCAAAAACATTCAGTACTTC
TRBJ1-5 . TRBD1 TRBV7-9 CASSPIRTGADQPQHF TGTGCCAGCAGTCCTATACGGACAGGGGCGGATCAGCCCCAGCATTTT